This T cell receptor (beta chain) is drawn from a study of blood T cell repertoires in COVID-19. Libraries were prepared by immunoSEQ multiplex PCR; TCRdb keeps only in-frame clonotypes and omits some of them. The sample holds 75,000 to 95,000 clones, around four fifths seen once. CDR1 SGHTA and CDR2 FQGNSA come from the germline V gene. This CDR3 has 17 residues. The J segment lost 8 bases and the V segment lost 1 base, leaving 12 bases of the junction unmatched. The source is a man between 50 and 59 years old with acute or convalescent COVID-19. The J gene is TRBJ1-4, the V gene TRBV7-2; 8 bases align to TRBD1. Sequenced sample: peripheral blood. CDR3 residues: CASSLGFIGQGKEKLFF. The CDR3, as DNA: TGTGCCAGCAGCTTAGGGTTTATAGGACAGGGAAAAGAAAAACTGTTTTTT. The full variable domain, rest sourced from reference TRBV7-2 and TRBJ1-4, is GAGVSQSPSNKVTEKGKDVELRCDPISGHTALYWYRQSLGQGLEFLIYFQGNSAPDKSGLPSDRFSAERTGGSVSTLTIQRTQQEDSAVYLCASSLGFIGQGKEKLFFGSGTQLSVL.